These T cell receptor beta chains were read from a single sample in a study of technical replicates of blood from several donors. The repertoire was sequenced with immunoSEQ multiplex PCR; TCRdb's copy has only in-frame clones and lacks some. The sample has about 100,000 clones, 95% seen once; the top ten hold 0.22%. The specimen was T cells isolated from PBMCs. The receptors were sampled from a human donor in good health. Both conserved end residues are part of each CDR3. Each record gives: J gene, clone size, V gene, D gene, CDR3 protein, CDR3 DNA. D genes are given only for firm matches. Size is omitted from some rows. Given values are once, few, many or a class for expanded clones.

>TRBJ2-7|once|TRBV30|.
CAWSNPPTGSFYEQYF
TGTGCCTGGAGCAACCCCCCAACAGGGTCTTTCTACGAGCAGTACTTC
>TRBJ2-7|.|TRBV7-9|TRBD1
CASSLDQGAYEQYF
TGTGCCAGCAGCTTAGATCAGGGGGCCTACGAGCAGTACTTC
>TRBJ2-3|.|TRBV27|TRBD1
CASTPGQGTDTQYF
TGTGCCAGCACCCCGGGACAGGGGACAGATACGCAGTATTTT
>TRBJ2-2|.|TRBV5-1|.
CASSLAGVGAGELFF
TGCGCCAGCAGCTTGGCCGGTGTGGGAGCCGGGGAGCTGTTTTTT
>TRBJ1-5|.|TRBV7-9|TRBD1
CASSYGQGQPQHF
TGTGCCAGCAGCTACGGACAGGGTCAGCCCCAGCATTTT
>TRBJ2-1|.|TRBV7-6|.
CASSPRRGSSYNEQFF
TGTGCCAGCAGTCCACGGCGGGGCAGCTCCTACAATGAGCAGTTCTTC
>TRBJ1-1|.|TRBV7-3|.
CASSFGQNLNTEAFF
TGTGCCAGCAGCTTCGGACAGAACCTGAACACTGAAGCTTTCTTT
>TRBJ1-1|.|TRBV28|.
CASIARNTEAFF
TGTGCCAGCATAGCCAGGAACACTGAAGCTTTCTTT
>TRBJ2-3|.|TRBV19|TRBD2
CASKTQREGLDTQYF
TGTGCCAGTAAAACCCAGCGGGAGGGCCTGGATACGCAGTATTTT
>TRBJ2-7|.|TRBV6-1|.
CASMPLGNPSYEQYF
TGTGCCAGCATGCCCCTAGGAAATCCCTCCTACGAGCAGTACTTC
>TRBJ2-1|.|TRBV5-1|.
CASKVGGAHNEQFF
TGCGCCAGCAAGGTAGGGGGGGCACATAATGAGCAGTTCTTC
>TRBJ2-7|.|TRBV5-4|.
CASSLGTFYQDEQYF
TGTGCCAGCAGCCTGGGGACATTTTATCAGGACGAGCAGTACTTC
>TRBJ2-7|.|TRBV11-2|.
CASTSLAVGSGTYEQYF
TGTGCCAGCACCTCACTGGCGGTAGGTAGCGGAACATACGAGCAGTACTTC
>TRBJ1-2|once|TRBV7-2|TRBD1
CASSSGQGVRYGYTF
TGTGCCAGCAGCTCGGGACAGGGAGTCCGCTATGGCTACACCTTC
>TRBJ2-7|.|TRBV7-3|.
CASSLISSNEQYF
TGTGCCAGCAGCTTGATATCAAGCAATGAGCAGTACTTC
>TRBJ2-2|.|TRBV30|.
CAWSVLAQTYTGELFF
TGTGCCTGGAGTGTACTAGCACAGACGTACACCGGGGAGCTGTTTTTT
>TRBJ2-7|.|TRBV14|TRBD1
CASSPGTGHYEQYF
TGTGCCAGCAGCCCAGGGACAGGACACTACGAGCAGTACTTC
>TRBJ2-7|.|TRBV5-1|TRBD2
CASSSQLAGEQYF
TGCGCCAGCAGCTCCCAACTAGCGGGAGAGCAGTACTTC